A selection of T cell receptor beta chains follows, all from one sample in a study of kidney transplant recipient with SARS-CoV-2 infection. TCRdb independently ran MiXCR on the reads; one entry per CDR3 protein. Altogether 200,000 to 300,000 distinct CDR3 sequences are present, 29% being singletons, with the ten largest covering 7% to 8%. Specimen: a blood sample, collected at baseline and on day 111 from a kidney transplant recipient. The receptors were sampled from a young adult male patient who had COVID-19 and was a kidney transplant recipient. Some T cells may be supplied by the graft donor. Both conserved end residues are part of each CDR3. A D gene is named only where the DNA matches it firmly. Clone size, where shown, is once, few, many, or a class for clones that have expanded.

J: TRBJ1-2; V: TRBV12-3/TRBV12-4; D: -; size: many; CDR3: CASSLACTAGKTYGYTF; DNA: TGTGCCAGCAGTCTTGCTTGCACAGCAGGAAAGACCTATGGCTACACCTTC
J: TRBJ2-6; V: TRBV8-2; D: -; size: many; CDR3: CGNDARITQSRANVLTF; DNA: TGTGGCAATGATGCCAGGATAACACAAAGTCGGGCCAACGTCCTGACTTTC
J: TRBJ1-4; V: TRBV5-1; D: TRBD1; size: many; CDR3: CASSEGQISTNEKLFF; DNA: TGCGCCAGCAGCGAGGGACAGATTTCAACTAATGAAAAACTGTTTTTT
J: TRBJ2-3; V: TRBV4-1; D: TRBD1; size: -; CDR3: CASSQNRGMADTQYF; DNA: TGCGCCAGCAGCCAGAACAGGGGAATGGCAGATACGCAGTATTTT
J: TRBJ1-2; V: TRBV7-5; D: -; size: many; CDR3: CISVPERRNEVGKTYGYTF; DNA: -
J: TRBJ1-1; V: TRBV15; D: -; size: many; CDR3: CATSRENTEAFF; DNA: TGTGCCACCAGCAGAGAGAACACTGAAGCTTTCTTT
J: TRBJ2-7; V: TRBV30; D: TRBD2; size: -; CDR3: CTLPPAGSEYEQYF; DNA: TGTACACTCCCCCCAGCGGGAAGCGAGTACGAGCAGTACTTC
J: TRBJ1-2; V: TRBV2; D: -; size: many; CDR3: CASPTASNYGYTF; DNA: TGTGCCAGCCCGACAGCTTCCAACTATGGCTACACCTTC
J: TRBJ1-1; V: TRBV6-5; D: -; size: few; CDR3: CASRRGAGDTEAFF; DNA: TGTGCCAGCAGACGGGGGGCGGGGGACACTGAAGCTTTCTTT
J: TRBJ1-2; V: TRBV12-3/TRBV12-4; D: -; size: many; CDR3: CASSRVTSFRKTYGYTF; DNA: TGTGCCAGCAGTCGTGTGACCAGCTTCCGAAAGACCTATGGCTACACCTTC
J: TRBJ2-5; V: TRBV7-3; D: TRBD2; size: few; CDR3: CASSLSSRGGVPETQYF; DNA: TGTGCCAGCAGCTTAAGTTCGCGGGGGGGCGTCCCGGAGACCCAGTACTTC
J: TRBJ2-3; V: TRBV12-3/TRBV12-4; D: TRBD2; size: -; CDR3: CASSSSTSGLTTDTQYF; DNA: TGTGCCAGCAGCTCCTCCACTAGCGGATTGACCACAGATACGCAGTATTTT
J: TRBJ2-5; V: TRBV28; D: TRBD2; size: many; CDR3: CASSRTGLAGETQYF; DNA: TGTGCCAGCAGTCGCACGGGACTAGCGGGAGAGACCCAGTACTTC
J: TRBJ1-1; V: TRBV2; D: -; size: many; CDR3: CAERRGTEAFF; DNA: TGTGCCGAAAGGAGGGGTACTGAAGCTTTCTTT
J: TRBJ2-1; V: TRBV7-9; D: -; size: few; CDR3: CASSVDLSGTYNEQFF; DNA: TGTGCCAGCAGCGTAGACCTATCAGGGACCTACAATGAGCAGTTCTTC
J: TRBJ2-3; V: TRBV5-6; D: TRBD2; size: -; CDR3: CASNLRSGRTDTQYF; DNA: TGTGCCAGCAACTTGAGAAGCGGGAGAACAGATACGCAGTATTTT
J: TRBJ1-3; V: TRBV28; D: -; size: many; CDR3: CASRTGHSGNTIYF; DNA: TGTGCCAGCAGAACAGGGCACTCTGGAAACACCATATATTTT
J: TRBJ2-1; V: TRBV28; D: TRBD2; size: -; CDR3: CASGGRGQAYNEQFF; DNA: TGTGCCAGCGGCGGGAGGGGTCAGGCCTACAATGAGCAGTTCTTC
J: TRBJ2-3; V: TRBV7-9; D: TRBD1; size: few; CDR3: CASRSDRAKTDTQYF; DNA: TGTGCCAGCAGATCCGACAGGGCAAAGACAGATACGCAGTATTTT
J: TRBJ2-3; V: TRBV5-1; D: TRBD1; size: many; CDR3: CASSRGQGATDTQYF; DNA: TGCGCCAGCAGCCGAGGACAGGGGGCTACAGATACGCAGTATTTT
J: TRBJ2-2; V: TRBV4-1; D: -; size: many; CDR3: CASSLPSSGASIGELFF; DNA: TGCGCCAGCAGCCTACCCTCGTCGGGGGCCTCTATCGGGGAGCTGTTTTTT
J: TRBJ1-6; V: TRBV2; D: -; size: many; CDR3: CASSPGSQSYNSPLHF; DNA: TGTGCCAGCAGTCCAGGGTCACAGTCCTATAATTCACCCCTCCACTTT
J: TRBJ1-2; V: TRBV9; D: -; size: many; CDR3: CASYVMYSRKTYGYTF; DNA: TGTGCCAGCTATGTGATGTACTCAAGAAAGACCTATGGCTACACCTTC